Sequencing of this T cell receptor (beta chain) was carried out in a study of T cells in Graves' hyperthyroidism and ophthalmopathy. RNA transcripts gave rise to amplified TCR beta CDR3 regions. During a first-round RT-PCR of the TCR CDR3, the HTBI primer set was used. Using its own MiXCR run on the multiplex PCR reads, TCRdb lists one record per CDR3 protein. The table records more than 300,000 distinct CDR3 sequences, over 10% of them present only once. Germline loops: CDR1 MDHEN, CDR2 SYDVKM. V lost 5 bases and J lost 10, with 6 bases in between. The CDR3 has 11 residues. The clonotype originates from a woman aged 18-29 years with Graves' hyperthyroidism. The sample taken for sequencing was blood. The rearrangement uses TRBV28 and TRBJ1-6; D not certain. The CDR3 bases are TGTGCCAGCAGTCGGGCCTCACCCCTCCACTTT. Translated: CASSRASPLHF.